What follows describes a single T cell receptor beta chain. The assay was immunoSEQ multiplex PCR, and TCRdb's table has in-frame clones only and misses some. The repertoire consists of approximately 200,000 clones, with 75% to 90% occurring once and the leading ten covering approximately 3.5%. The study recruited people aged about 18 to 89 years across around 24 US areas. The sample originates from a study of blood T cell repertoires in COVID-19. Study at large: Sources were T cells, B-cell-depleted T cells, or PBMCs; the material itself was cDNA or gDNA.

V was cut by 3 bases and J by 0 bases, with 9 bases left in between. Germline CDR1 reads KGHSH; CDR2 reads LQKENI. This CDR3 spans 15 amino acids. This chain joins TRBV18 and TRBJ1-3; D is unclear. Sequencing input: PBMCs or T cells enriched from blood (not recorded which). This sequence was found in a woman under 30 in a cohort exposed to, infected with or recovered from COVID-19 (not recorded which). CDR3: CASSPGAGSGNTIYF. CDR3 nucleotide sequence: TGTGCCAGCTCACCGGGCGCCGGCTCTGGAAACACCATATATTTT.